Shown below are 28 T cell receptor beta chains from a single sample sequenced in a study of cytomegalovirus exposure and HLA in healthy donors. Assay used: immunoSEQ multiplex PCR; TCRdb lists only in-frame clones, some missing. The sample has around 150,000 clones; around 81% are singletons. The sequenced sample consisted of PBMCs. All receptors derive from a man aged 25 to 40 in good health and CMV-seropositive.

The chain combines TRBV27 with TRBJ1-1; D possibly corresponds to TRBD1 (6 bases). CDR1 is MNHEY and CDR2 is SMNVEV in the germline V gene (reference sequence). The CDR3 contains 13 residues. V lost 10 bases and J lost 6, with 18 bases in between. The CDR3 protein is CATRSGGPPEAFF. CDR3 coding DNA: TGTGCCACGCGATCGGGGGGCCCCCCTGAAGCTTTCTTT.

The genes are TRBV14 and TRBJ1-2; tentatively, D is TRBD1 (5 bases). Trimming left V 4 bases short and J 7 bases short, with 10 bases between. This CDR3 comprises 12 residues. Germline CDR1 reads SGHDN; CDR2 reads FVKESK. Here the CDR3 DNA reads TGTGCCAGCAGCCTTGGCGGGGGTGGCTACACCTTC. Translated, it gives CASSLGGGGYTF.

This chain joins TRBV7-2 and TRBJ1-4, with D possibly TRBD1 on 5 matching bases. Germline V gene data show CDR1 as SGHTA and CDR2 as FQGNSA. The V end was cut by 5 bases, the J end by 8 bases, with 15 bases between. The length of the CDR3 is 14 residues. CDR3 nucleotides: TGTGCCAGCAGCCAGGGCGGGGCTCAGGAAAAACTGTTTTTT. This encodes CASSQGGAQEKLFF.

In this sample, this clone turned up once. V usage is TRBV2 and J usage is TRBJ1-2; 10 bases map to TRBD1. The V gene end was trimmed by 5 bases and the J gene end by 8 bases; junction bases not matched to a gene: 11. From germline, CDR1 is SNHLY and CDR2 FYNNEI. The length of the CDR3 is 15 residues. CDR3 residues: CASSNSPGQGRGYTF. CDR3 nucleotides: TGTGCCAGCAGTAATAGTCCGGGACAGGGGAGAGGCTACACCTTC.

This chain joins TRBV5-1 and TRBJ2-2; TRBD1 aligns across 11 bases. The V segment lost 0 bases and the J segment 3 bases; nucleotides outside the gene matches: 10. Per the germline V gene, CDR1 is SGHRS and CDR2 is YFSETQ. CDR3 length: 19 residues. CDR3 bases: TGCGCCAGCAGCTTGGGGGCCTCTTTGGGACAGGGGGACACCGGGGAGCTGTTTTTT. Translation gives CASSLGASLGQGDTGELFF.

The rearrangement joins TRBV27 to TRBJ2-7; D gene unclear. Germline V gene sequence: CDR1 MNHEY, CDR2 SMNVEV (reference sequence). V lost 2 bases and J lost 5, with 13 bases in between. The CDR3 is 14 amino acids. The CDR3 sequence: CASSLALNLDEQYF. The CDR3 DNA follows: TGTGCCAGCAGTTTAGCGCTAAATCTGGACGAGCAGTACTTC.

This clone was detected a few times. The J gene is TRBJ2-7, the V gene TRBV4-3; a possible D gene is TRBD1 (5 bases). In germline, CDR1 is LGHNA, CDR2 YSLEER. Trimming stripped 2 bases from V and 1 base from J, with 9 bases between. CDR3 length: 14 amino acids. The CDR3 DNA follows: TGCGCCAGCAGCCAAACGACAGATTCCTACGAGCAGTACTTC. The encoded protein is CASSQTTDSYEQYF.

A single count supports this clone. The V and J genes are TRBV5-8 and TRBJ2-7; D may be TRBD1 (5 bases). The CDR3 covers 14 residues. Germline V lookup: CDR1 SGHTS, CDR2 YDEGEE. The V end was cut by 1 base, the J end by 3 bases, with 11 bases between. CDR3 region: CASSLRGRSYEQYF. DNA of the CDR3: TGTGCCAGCAGCTTGAGGGGCAGAAGCTACGAGCAGTACTTC.

The chain has TRBV11-3 and TRBJ2-1; TRBD2 might be the D (5 bases). This CDR3 is built from 15 residues. Germline-derived CDR1 and CDR2 are SGHNT and YENEEA. The V end was cut by 5 bases, the J end by 1 base, with 12 bases between. The DNA for the CDR3 is TGTGCCAGCAGCCCCCCGGGATTGTCCTACAATGAGCAGTTCTTC. Protein sequence: CASSPPGLSYNEQFF.

The chain recombines TRBV5-1 with TRBJ2-7; 7 nucleotides agree with TRBD1. Germline V gene lookup returns CDR1 SGHRS and CDR2 YFSETQ. This CDR3 region has 14 residues. V was clipped by 4 bases and J by 3 bases; unmatched bases: 7. The CDR3 loop reads CASSTPDRDYEQYF. The DNA for the CDR3 is TGCGCCAGCAGCACACCTGACAGGGACTACGAGCAGTACTTC.

Only one count was recorded for this clone. The chain joins TRBV4-3 to TRBJ2-6; TRBD1 matches 7 bases. Germline V lookup: CDR1 LGHNA, CDR2 YSLEER. The CDR3 consists of 18 residues. After removal of 1 base from V and 0 bases from J, the junction contained 6 bases not matched to a gene. The CDR3 here is CASSQATGAFSGANVLTF. DNA of the CDR3: TGCGCCAGCAGCCAAGCCACAGGGGCCTTCTCTGGGGCCAACGTCCTGACTTTC.

The table lists this clone with a count of one. V and J are TRBV5-4 and TRBJ2-7; 7 positions match TRBD2. The CDR3 totals 12 residues. Germline CDR1 is SGHNT and CDR2 is YYREEE (reference sequence). Losses at the gene ends were 4 bases for V and 3 bases for J; bases not matched to a gene: 1. The CDR3 DNA follows: TGTGCCAGCAGCGGGGGGGTCTACGAGCAGTACTTC. As protein: CASSGGVYEQYF.

V and J are TRBV9 and TRBJ1-1; a weak D match, TRBD1 (6 bases). V was cut by 1 base and J by 5 bases, with 12 bases left in between. The CDR3 consists of 14 residues. Germline V gene lookup returns CDR1 SGDLS and CDR2 YYNGEE. The DNA for the CDR3 is TGTGCCAGCAGCGTAACAGGGATGGGAACTGAAGCTTTCTTT. Protein sequence: CASSVTGMGTEAFF.

The V and J genes are TRBV12-5 and TRBJ1-4, with 7 nucleotides matching TRBD1. This CDR3 comprises 16 residues. Trimming removed 0 bases from V and 7 bases from J; junction bases left unmatched: 8. CDR1 LGHNT and CDR2 FRNRAP come from the germline V gene. CDR3 sequence reads: CASGLVRDREGEKLFF. In DNA, the CDR3 is TGTGCTAGTGGTTTGGTCCGGGACAGAGAGGGTGAAAAACTGTTTTTT.

This clone was seen more than once but under ten times. V usage is TRBV7-3 and J usage is TRBJ1-1; a possible D gene is TRBD1 (5 bases). V lost 3 bases, J lost 4 bases, and 9 bases lay in between. The CDR3 contains 13 residues. Germline CDR1 reads SGHTA; CDR2 reads FQGTGA. CDR3 coding DNA: TGTGCCAGCAGCTTTGGGGGGGTCACTGAAGCTTTCTTT. Amino acid sequence: CASSFGGVTEAFF.

The gene calls are TRBV29-1 and TRBJ1-5; D ambiguous. Trimming shortened V by 7 bases and J by 2 bases, and 12 bases separated the two germline ends. Per the germline V gene, CDR1 is SQVTM and CDR2 is ANQGSEA. The CDR3 is made up of 13 amino acids. The CDR3 coding sequence is TGCAGCGCAAGATCCGGGGGCAATCAGCCCCAGCATTTT. Protein product: CSARSGGNQPQHF.

The CDR3: CASSAPGLVGNEQFF. The CDR3 coding sequence is TGCGCCAGCAGCGCACCGGGACTAGTGGGCAATGAGCAGTTCTTC. The gene calls are TRBV10-2 and TRBJ2-1, with 8 positions matching TRBD2. CDR3 size: 15 residues. The ends lost 6 bases at V and 6 bases at J; junction bases unmatched: 10. Germline assignment: CDR1 WSHSY and CDR2 SAAADI.

The CDR3 DNA reads TGCGCCAGCAGTGAAGGGGCCTGGGTCGACACTGAAGCTTTCTTT. Translated, it gives CASSEGAWVDTEAFF. J is TRBJ1-1 and V is TRBV10-1, with TRBD1 as a possible D gene (5 bases). The CDR3 sequence is 15 residues long. The germline V gene has CDR1 WNHNN and CDR2 SYGVQD (reference sequence). The V end lost 3 bases, the J end lost 3 bases, and 14 bases lay between the germline ends.

This chain connects TRBV7-8 to TRBJ2-3, with no clear D. CDR1 is SGHVS and CDR2 is FQNEAQ in the germline V gene. The V gene lost 7 bases and the J gene lost 2 bases, with 7 bases spanning the gap. The CDR3 sequence is 12 residues long. The CDR3 DNA reads as TGTGCCAGCACCATACTCACAGATACGCAGTATTTT. Translation: CASTILTDTQYF.

The chain employs TRBV10-2 and TRBJ2-4; no firm D call. CDR1 is WSHSY and CDR2 is SAAADI in the germline V gene. The CDR3 runs to 20 residues. Trimming removed 2 bases from V and 2 bases from J, with 25 bases in between. This CDR3 reads CASSEIIVSQLGQPKNIQYF. For the CDR3, the DNA is TGCGCCAGCAGTGAGATAATAGTGTCCCAACTTGGGCAGCCCAAAAACATTCAGTACTTC.

The V and J genes are TRBV7-6 and TRBJ2-7; no definite D call. The V gene's germline CDR1 is SGHVS and CDR2 FNYEAQ. V was shortened by 2 bases and J by 2 bases, with 10 bases between the two germline ends. The CDR3 sequence is 14 residues long. Here the CDR3 DNA reads TGTGCCAGCAGCTTAACGGAGCAGACCTACGAGCAGTACTTC. It specifies CASSLTEQTYEQYF.

This clone was found once. The gene calls are TRBV4-1 and TRBJ2-1; no clear D. The CDR3 length is 13 residues. Germline CDR1 is MGHRA and CDR2 is YSYEKL. Trimming took off 3 bases at V and 4 bases at J, with 7 bases between the two ends. The CDR3 DNA reads TGCGCCAGCAGCCAGATAGAATACAATGAGCAGTTCTTC. It is translated as CASSQIEYNEQFF.

The chain has TRBV27 and TRBJ2-3, with TRBD2 matching over 7 bases. This CDR3 has 18 amino acids. Germline CDR1 and CDR2: MNHEY and SMNVEV (reference sequence). After removal of 4 bases from V and 6 bases from J, the junction contained 19 bases not matched to a gene. The CDR3 DNA follows: TGTGCCAGCAGTTGGGCCCATGGAGGCGGGGGTGGTTCGGATACGCAGTATTTT. As protein: CASSWAHGGGGGSDTQYF.

The chain carries TRBV7-3 and TRBJ2-7; tentatively, D is TRBD1 (5 bases). The germline gives CDR1 SGHTA, CDR2 FQGTGA. The V end was cut by 5 bases, the J end by 6 bases, with 17 bases between. There are 14 residues in the CDR3. The CDR3 sequence: CASSVRQKKGEQYF. The CDR3 bases are TGTGCCAGCAGCGTTCGACAGAAGAAGGGCGAGCAGTACTTC. Full variable domain (rest looked up from reference TRBV7-3 and TRBJ2-7): GAGVSQTPSNKVTEKGKYVELRCDPISGHTALYWYRQSLGQGPEFLIYFQGTGAADDSGLPNDRFFAVRPEGSVSTLKIQRTERGDSAVYLCASSVRQKKGEQYFGPGTRLTVT.

The rearrangement links TRBV7-2 to TRBJ1-3, with unresolved D. Trimming took 1 base from V and 1 from J, leaving 8 bases between them. The CDR3 totals 15 residues. Germline CDR1 is SGHTA and CDR2 is FQGNSA. CDR3 in DNA: TGTGCCAGCAGCTTAGGAGGAATGTCTGGAAACACCATATATTTT. The encoded protein is CASSLGGMSGNTIYF.

The rearrangement uses TRBV5-4 and TRBJ2-5; TRBD2 agrees at 11 bases. V lost 7 bases and J lost 2; bases outside the gene matches: 4. Germline CDR1 reads SGHNT; CDR2 reads YYREEE (reference sequence). The length of the CDR3 is 14 residues. The CDR3: CASYLAGGQETQYF. Here the CDR3 DNA reads TGTGCCAGCTATCTAGCGGGGGGACAAGAGACCCAGTACTTC.

The J gene is TRBJ2-2, the V gene TRBV7-9; 10 positions agree with TRBD1. CDR3 length: 15 residues. Germline V lookup: CDR1 SEHNR, CDR2 FQNEAQ (reference sequence). Trimming took 6 bases from V and 3 from J; bases not matched to a gene: 4. The chain's CDR3 is CASRLGTGDTGELFF. CDR3 sequence (DNA): TGTGCCAGCAGACTGGGGACAGGGGACACCGGGGAGCTGTTTTTT.

This sequence joins TRBV11-3 and TRBJ2-7, with 7 bases aligning to TRBD2. Germline CDR1 SGHNT, CDR2 YENEEA. The CDR3 covers 13 residues. V trimming: 4 bases; J trimming: 8 bases; junction bases outside the gene matches: 8. The chain's CDR3 is CASSSRAGGKQYF. The CDR3 nucleotides read TGTGCCAGCAGCTCGAGGGCCGGGGGGAAGCAGTACTTC.